One and the same sample provided the 12 T cell receptor beta chains below, sequenced in a study of CD8+CD57+ T cells in acquired aplastic anemia. Those patients picked for sequencing had displayed CD8+CD57+ cell expansion on flow cytometry. CDR3 and TCR beta VDJ profiling relied on genomic DNA as the template. A single record per CDR3 protein comes from TCRdb applying MiXCR to the reads. The sample lists about 180,000 distinct CDR3 sequences, about 50% occurring once. The source material was sorted CD4+, CD8+, or CD8+CD57+ T cells (not recorded which) from PBMCs. The receptors shown here come from a human donor with aplastic anemia.

This clonotype was recorded at least ten times. The rearrangement joins TRBV20-1 to TRBJ2-7; the D is unclear. Deletions cut 6 bases from V and 2 bases from J, with 14 bases between. The CDR3 is 13 residues long. CDR1 DFQATT and CDR2 SNEGSKA come from the germline V gene (reference sequence). The CDR3 loop reads CSAPDTQTYEQYF. The DNA of the CDR3 is TGCAGTGCACCCGACACACAAACCTACGAGCAGTACTTC.

The gene calls are TRBV20-1 and TRBJ1-3; D gene ambiguous. The germline CDR1 and CDR2 sequences are DFQATT and SNEGSKA (reference sequence). CDR3 length: 13 residues. CDR3 sequence (DNA): TGCAGCCTAATCCTGGACTCTGGAAACACCATATATTTT. This sequence encodes CSLILDSGNTIYF.

As to this clonotype: This sequence may be a read error, since a much larger clone differs from it by one base. The J gene is TRBJ1-5, the V gene TRBV5-4, with D unresolved. The CDR3 runs 14 residues. Between the trimmed V and J ends, which lost 1 base and 0 bases, there was a span of 5 bases. Germline CDR1 is SGHNT and CDR2 is YYREEE (reference sequence). CDR3 coding DNA: TGTGCCAGCAGCTTGTGGGTTAGCAATCAGCCCCAGCATTTT. This encodes CASSLWVSNQPQHF.

The gene calls are TRBV2 and TRBJ2-2; D uncertain. This CDR3 region has 12 residues. V was trimmed by 11 bases and J by 6 bases, leaving 13 bases between them. CDR1 is SNHLY and CDR2 is FYNNEI in the germline V gene. The CDR3 is CAQAESPGELFF. In nucleotides, the CDR3 is TGTGCCCAAGCAGAATCCCCCGGGGAGCTGTTTTTT.

This clonotype was counted a few times. The chain employs TRBV9 and TRBJ2-7; 8 nucleotides agree with TRBD1. Germline V gene sequence: CDR1 SGDLS, CDR2 YYNGEE. The CDR3 consists of 15 residues. V trimming: 4 bases; J trimming: 0 bases; junction bases outside the gene matches: 6. The CDR3 DNA reads as TGTGCCAGCAGCTTCGGACAGGGTCTCTCCTACGAGCAGTACTTC. Its translation: CASSFGQGLSYEQYF.

Ten or more counts support this clonotype. V is TRBV7-9 and J is TRBJ2-1, with 9 bases matching TRBD1. Trimming removed 5 bases from V and 5 bases from J; junction bases left unmatched: 7. The germline V gene encodes CDR1 SEHNR and CDR2 FQNEAQ (reference sequence). CDR3 length: 15 residues. Here the CDR3 DNA reads TGTGCCAGCAGCCTCCGGGGACAGGGAGACAATGAGCAGTTCTTC. The encoded protein is CASSLRGQGDNEQFF.

This clonotype was counted a single time. The rearrangement links TRBV7-3 to TRBJ1-6; tentative D call: TRBD1 (6 bases). The V end lost 4 bases, the J end lost 8 bases, and 9 bases lay between the germline ends. CDR1 is SGHTA, CDR2 FQGTGA, per germline. The CDR3 consists of 13 residues. The DNA of the CDR3 is TGTGCCAGCAGCTACAGACAGGATTCACCCCTCCACTTT. As protein: CASSYRQDSPLHF.

This clonotype was counted at least ten times. The V and J genes are TRBV20-1 and TRBJ1-1; 11 bases line up with TRBD1. The V segment lost 5 bases and the J segment 1 base; nucleotides outside the gene matches: 6. This CDR3 has 15 residues. Germline CDR1 is DFQATT and CDR2 is SNEGSKA (reference sequence). CDR3 protein: CSAFGTGGSNTEAFF. CDR3 DNA: TGCAGTGCTTTCGGGACAGGGGGATCGAACACTGAAGCTTTCTTT.

In regard to this clonotype: Its ends do not fully match the called genes, so a read error is possible. The chain links TRBV5-6 to TRBJ2-3; a weak D match, TRBD2 (7 bases). Germline CDR1 is SGHDT and CDR2 is YYEEEE. The CDR3 is made up of 15 amino acids. The DNA of the CDR3 is TGTGCCAGCAGCTTGGTTCGGGGGGCGCGGGGTACGCATTATTTT. Translating it yields CASSLVRGARGTHYF.

The chain combines TRBV30 with TRBJ1-2; no definite D call. The CDR3 runs to 12 residues. Germline V CDR1 and CDR2: GTSNPN, SVGIG (reference sequence). V lost 7 bases to trimming and J lost 8 bases, with 17 bases between them. This CDR3 is CASISRGSGYTF. CDR3 bases: TGTGCCTCCATAAGTCGGGGTAGCGGCTACACCTTC.

V is TRBV20-1 and J is TRBJ2-1, with 11 nucleotides matching TRBD2. In germline, CDR1 is DFQATT, CDR2 SNEGSKA (reference sequence). The CDR3 sequence is 15 residues long. J lost 6 bases, V lost 1 base, and 5 bases had no gene match. CDR3 region: CSARGGSGRANEQFF. The CDR3, as DNA: TGCAGTGCTAGAGGGGGTAGCGGGAGGGCCAATGAGCAGTTCTTC.

The chain recombines TRBV5-1 with TRBJ2-3; possibly TRBD1 or TRBD2 for D (6 bases each). The CDR3 runs to 16 residues. The germline CDR1 and CDR2 sequences are SGHRS and YFSETQ. Trimming shortened V by 4 bases and J by 5 bases, and 20 bases separated the two germline ends. CDR3 DNA: TGCGCCAGCAGCCCCTTGAAGGGGGGAGACATAGATACGCAGTATTTT. Protein: CASSPLKGGDIDTQYF.